The 5 T cell receptor beta chains given below trace back to one sample, sequenced in a study of blood T cell repertoires in COVID-19 (dated by TCRdb to the early 2020s). The method behind the library was the immunoSEQ multiplex PCR assay. TCRdb holds this immuneACCESS table with in-frame rearrangements only. Some clones are missing; in checked studies, unresolved V genes explain under half, and the rest has no known cause. The sample includes under 100,000 clones, with more than 80% observed a single time. Around 13% of the sample rests with the top ten. The specimen sequenced was peripheral blood. The receptors were gathered from a human donor in a cohort sampled during active COVID-19.

The rearrangement joins TRBV7-2 to TRBJ1-2; unclear D gene. The CDR3 consists of 15 residues. V lost 5 bases to trimming and J lost 5 bases, with 18 bases between them. Germline CDR1 and CDR2: SGHTA and FQGNSA. The CDR3 here is CASSPSLGGQYGYTF. CDR3 nucleotides: TGTGCCAGCAGCCCTTCTCTAGGAGGCCAGTATGGCTACACCTTC. Using reference TRBV7-2 and TRBJ1-2 for the parts outside the CDR3, the full variable domain is GAGVSQSPSNKVTEKGKDVELRCDPISGHTALYWYRQSLGQGLEFLIYFQGNSAPDKSGLPSDRFSAERTGGSVSTLTIQRTQQEDSAVYLCASSPSLGGQYGYTFGSGTRLTVV.

The genes are TRBV6-2 or TRBV6-3 and TRBJ2-7; weak D call: TRBD2 (6 bases). The CDR3 sequence is 16 residues long. Deletions cut 0 bases from V and 3 bases from J, with 15 bases between. Germline lookup yields CDR1 MNHEY and CDR2 SVGEGT. As DNA, the CDR3 is TGTGCCAGCAGTTACTCGACCGGGGACTGGCGCTACGAGCAGTACTTC. Translating gives CASSYSTGDWRYEQYF.

The chain employs TRBV9 and TRBJ2-5, with D possibly TRBD2 on 5 matching bases. CDR3 size: 15 residues. Trimming cost V 2 bases and J 5 bases, with 16 bases left between them. The germline CDR1 and CDR2 sequences are SGDLS and YYNGEE. CDR3 amino acids: CASSVRGDLLETQYF. CDR3 nucleotide sequence: TGTGCCAGCAGCGTCCGGGGTGACTTATTGGAGACCCAGTACTTC.

This chain uses TRBV5-4 with TRBJ1-1; D not certain. Germline CDR1 is SGHNT and CDR2 is YYREEE (reference sequence). This CDR3 contains 15 residues. The V end lost 0 bases, the J end lost 0 bases, and 9 bases lay between the germline ends. The CDR3 loop is CASSLAGYMNTEAFF. The CDR3 bases are TGTGCCAGCAGCTTGGCAGGATACATGAACACTGAAGCTTTCTTT.

The chain uses TRBV6-2 or TRBV6-3 and TRBJ1-1; D is unresolved. The length of the CDR3 is 16 residues. V dropped 0 bases and J dropped 1 base, with 12 bases sitting between them. The germline V gene has CDR1 MNHEY and CDR2 SVGEGT. The CDR3 reads CASSYSRVHRNTEAFF. The CDR3 DNA reads as TGTGCCAGCAGTTACTCGAGGGTGCATAGGAACACTGAAGCTTTCTTT.